Sequencing of this TCR beta chain was carried out in a study of metastatic and nonmetastatic thyroid tumors. The CDR3 sequence is 13 residues long. CDR1 and CDR2 from the germline V gene are GTSNPN and SVGIG (reference sequence). J gave up 4 bases and V 5 bases, and 7 bases lay outside the gene matches. Patients underwent thyroid surgery, and none had received any treatment before it. TCRdb reanalyzed the PCR reads with MiXCR. This table holds roughly 30,000 clones, around 20% found once. Sequencing was done on a sample of blood. The chain is built from TRBV30 and TRBJ1-2; 7 positions match TRBD1. The TCR sequence derives from a female donor with papillary thyroid cancer or a benign thyroid nodule (not recorded which). Some clones in this sample may be carry-over from other donors' samples. The CDR3 region is CAWGDSWPYGYTF. The CDR3, as DNA: TGTGCCTGGGGGGACAGTTGGCCCTATGGCTACACCTTC.